The entry below describes one T cell receptor beta chain. Its antigen is not known. This sample stems from a study of T cells in Graves' hyperthyroidism and ophthalmopathy. Overall study findings and caveats: Ophthalmopathy was identified by the model a median about seven months ahead of onset.

V was trimmed by 6 bases and J by 5 bases, leaving 19 bases between them. In germline, CDR1 is KGHSH, CDR2 LQKENI. CDR3 length equals 15 residues. Template material for amplifying TCR beta CDR3 regions consisted of RNA transcripts. An initial round of RT-PCR targeting the TCR CDR3 relied on the HTBI primer set. TCRdb re-analysed the multiplex PCR reads in MiXCR, keeping a single row per CDR3 protein. The top ten clones hold over 7.5% of a sample with more than 600,000 distinct CDR3 sequences, roughly 17% of them seen once. The clonotype was recovered from a young man with Graves' hyperthyroidism. The chain links TRBV18 to TRBJ2-5; a possible D gene is TRBD1 (6 bases). Sequencing used blood. The CDR3, as DNA: TGTGCCAGCTCTCCCAAGGGCAGACAGGAGGAGACCCAGTACTTC. Protein product: CASSPKGRQEETQYF.